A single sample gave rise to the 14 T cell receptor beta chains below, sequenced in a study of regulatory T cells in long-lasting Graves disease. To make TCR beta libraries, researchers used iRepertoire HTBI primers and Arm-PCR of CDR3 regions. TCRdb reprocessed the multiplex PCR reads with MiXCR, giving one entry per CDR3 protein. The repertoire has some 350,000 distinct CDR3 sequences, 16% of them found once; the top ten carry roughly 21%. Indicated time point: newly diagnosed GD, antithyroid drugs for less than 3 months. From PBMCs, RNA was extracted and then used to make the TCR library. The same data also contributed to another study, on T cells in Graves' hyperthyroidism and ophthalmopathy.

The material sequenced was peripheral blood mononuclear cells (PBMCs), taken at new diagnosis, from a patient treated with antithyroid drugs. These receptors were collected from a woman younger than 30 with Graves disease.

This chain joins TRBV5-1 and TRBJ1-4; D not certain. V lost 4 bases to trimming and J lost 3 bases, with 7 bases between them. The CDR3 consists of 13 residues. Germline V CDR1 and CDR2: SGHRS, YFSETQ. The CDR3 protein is CASSLPSNEKLFF. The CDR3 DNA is TGCGCCAGCAGCCTCCCTTCTAATGAAAAACTGTTTTTT.

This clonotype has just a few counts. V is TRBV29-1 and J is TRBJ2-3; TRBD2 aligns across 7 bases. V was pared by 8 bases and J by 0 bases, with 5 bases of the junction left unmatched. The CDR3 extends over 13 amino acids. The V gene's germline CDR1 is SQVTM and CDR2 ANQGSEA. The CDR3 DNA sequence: TGCAGCTCCACTAGCGAAAGCACAGATACGCAGTATTTT. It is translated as CSSTSESTDTQYF.

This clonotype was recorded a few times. CDR3 in DNA: TGTGCCAGCAGAGCTAGGACTAGCGGGAGCTCGAACACCGGGGAGCTGTTTTTT. Protein: CASRARTSGSSNTGELFF. V and J are TRBV6-1 and TRBJ2-2, with 13 positions matching TRBD2. The CDR3 extends over 18 amino acids. The ends lost 6 bases at V and 0 bases at J; junction bases unmatched: 7. Germline CDR1 and CDR2: MNHNS and SASEGT.

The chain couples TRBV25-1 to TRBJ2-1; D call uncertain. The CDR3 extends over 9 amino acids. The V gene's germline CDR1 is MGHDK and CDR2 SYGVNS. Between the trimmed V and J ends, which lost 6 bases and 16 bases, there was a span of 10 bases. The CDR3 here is CASRPWFFF. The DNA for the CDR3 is TGTGCCAGCAGGCCCTGGTTTTTCTTC.

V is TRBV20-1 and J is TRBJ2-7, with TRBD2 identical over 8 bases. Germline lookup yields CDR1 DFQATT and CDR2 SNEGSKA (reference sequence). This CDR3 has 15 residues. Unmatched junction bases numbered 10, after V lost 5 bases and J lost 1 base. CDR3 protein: CSAPRSGGVSYEQYF. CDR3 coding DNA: TGCAGTGCTCCCAGGAGCGGGGGCGTATCCTACGAGCAGTACTTC.

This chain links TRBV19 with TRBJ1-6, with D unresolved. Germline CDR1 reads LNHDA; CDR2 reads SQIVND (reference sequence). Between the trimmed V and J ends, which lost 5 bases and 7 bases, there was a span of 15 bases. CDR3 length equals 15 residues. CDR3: CASSSGRQKNSPLHF. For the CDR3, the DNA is TGTGCCAGTAGTTCCGGACGGCAAAAAAATTCACCCCTCCACTTT. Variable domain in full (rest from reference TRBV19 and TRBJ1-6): DGGITQSPKYLFRKEGQNVTLSCEQNLNHDAMYWYRQDPGQGLRLIYYSQIVNDFQKGDIAEGYSVSREKKESFPLTVTSAQKNPTAFYLCASSSGRQKNSPLHFGNGTRLTVT.

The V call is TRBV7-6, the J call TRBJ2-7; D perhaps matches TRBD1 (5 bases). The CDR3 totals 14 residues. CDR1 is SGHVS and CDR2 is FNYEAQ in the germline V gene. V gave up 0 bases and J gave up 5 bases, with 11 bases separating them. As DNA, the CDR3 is TGTGCCAGCAGCTTAGCCTCAGGGTTCAACGAGCAGTACTTC. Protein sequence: CASSLASGFNEQYF.

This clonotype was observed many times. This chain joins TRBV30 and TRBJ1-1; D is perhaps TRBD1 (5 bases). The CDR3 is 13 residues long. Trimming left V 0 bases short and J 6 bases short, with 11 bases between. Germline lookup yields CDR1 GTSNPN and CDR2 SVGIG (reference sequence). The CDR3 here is CAWSVPRQSEAFF. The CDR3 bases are TGTGCCTGGAGTGTTCCTCGACAGTCTGAAGCTTTCTTT.

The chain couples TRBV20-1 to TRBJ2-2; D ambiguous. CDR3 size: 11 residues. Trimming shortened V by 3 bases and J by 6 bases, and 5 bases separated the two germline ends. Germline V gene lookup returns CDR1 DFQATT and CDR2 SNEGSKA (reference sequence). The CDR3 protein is CSARLPGELFF. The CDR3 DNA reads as TGCAGTGCTAGGCTACCCGGGGAGCTGTTTTTT.

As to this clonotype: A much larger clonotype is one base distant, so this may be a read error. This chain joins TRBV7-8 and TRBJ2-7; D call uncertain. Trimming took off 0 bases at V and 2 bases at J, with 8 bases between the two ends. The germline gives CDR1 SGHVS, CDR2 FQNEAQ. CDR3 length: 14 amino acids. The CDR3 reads CASSLAGAAYEQYF. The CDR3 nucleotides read TGTGCCAGCAGCTTAGCAGGCGCAGCCTACGAGCAGTACTTC.

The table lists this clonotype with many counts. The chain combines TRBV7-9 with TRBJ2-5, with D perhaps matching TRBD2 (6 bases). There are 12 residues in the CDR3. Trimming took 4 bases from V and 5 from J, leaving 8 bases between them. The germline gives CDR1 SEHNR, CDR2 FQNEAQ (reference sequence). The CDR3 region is CASSSDYETQYF. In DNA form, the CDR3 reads TGTGCCAGCAGCTCGGACTATGAGACCCAGTACTTC. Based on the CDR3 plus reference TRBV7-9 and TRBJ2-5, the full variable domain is DTGVSQNPRHKITKRGQNVTFRCDPISEHNRLYWYRQTLGQGPEFLTYFQNEAQLEKSRLLSDRFSAERPKGSFSTLEIQRTEQGDSAMYLCASSSDYETQYFGPGTRLLVL.

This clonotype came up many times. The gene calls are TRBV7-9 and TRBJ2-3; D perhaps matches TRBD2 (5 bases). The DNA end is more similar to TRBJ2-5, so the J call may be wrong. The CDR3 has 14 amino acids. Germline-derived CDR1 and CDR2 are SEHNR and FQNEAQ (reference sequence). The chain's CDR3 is CASSLSGGGQTQYF. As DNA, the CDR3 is TGTGCCAGCAGCTTAAGTGGCGGAGGACAGACCCAGTACTTC.

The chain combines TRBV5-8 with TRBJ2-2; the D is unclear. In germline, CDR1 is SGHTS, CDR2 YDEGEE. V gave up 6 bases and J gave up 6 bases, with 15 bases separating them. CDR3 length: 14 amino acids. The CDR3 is CASTSLPSAGELFF. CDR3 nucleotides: TGTGCCAGCACCTCTCTACCCTCAGCCGGGGAGCTGTTTTTT.

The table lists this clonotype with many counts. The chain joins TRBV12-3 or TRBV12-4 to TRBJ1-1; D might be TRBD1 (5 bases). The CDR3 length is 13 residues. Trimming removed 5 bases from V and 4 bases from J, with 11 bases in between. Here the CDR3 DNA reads TGTGCCAGCAGTCGAGACAGATTCACTGAAGCTTTCTTT. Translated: CASSRDRFTEAFF.